The 11 T cell receptor beta chains presented below share a single source sample, sequenced in a study of PD-L1 blockade in urothelial cancer. The sample's time point: peripheral blood 6 weeks after treatment start. Libraries were prepared by immunoSEQ multiplex PCR; TCRdb keeps only in-frame clonotypes and omits some of them. The repertoire holds some 120,000 clones, around 89% seen once, with more than 1.5% in the top ten. Here the sequenced sample was PBMCs, taken around atezolizumab (anti-PD-L1) treatment. All receptors derive from a man in his fifties or sixties with urothelial cancer.

This chain uses TRBV18 with TRBJ1-3; TRBD1 aligns across 7 bases. Germline V gene lookup returns CDR1 KGHSH and CDR2 LQKENI. V was clipped by 3 bases and J by 2 bases; unmatched bases: 7. The CDR3 covers 16 residues. The CDR3 region has the DNA TGTGCCAGCTCACCGCAACAGGGGTCCCCTGGAAACACCATATATTTT. Amino acids: CASSPQQGSPGNTIYF.

The V gene is TRBV19, the J gene TRBJ2-3, with 7 nucleotides matching TRBD2. CDR1 is LNHDA and CDR2 is SQIVND in the germline V gene (reference sequence). The CDR3 loop spans 12 amino acids. V trimming: 8 bases; J trimming: 6 bases; junction bases outside the gene matches: 5. The CDR3: CASRSREDTQYF. CDR3 nucleotide sequence: TGTGCCAGTCGTTCGCGGGAGGATACGCAGTATTTT.

The genes are TRBV5-1 and TRBJ1-4; TRBD1 aligns across 11 bases. The CDR3 totals 15 residues. J gave up 8 bases and V 0 bases, and 3 bases lay outside the gene matches. Germline lookup yields CDR1 SGHRS and CDR2 YFSETQ. For the CDR3, the DNA is TGCGCCAGCAGCTTGGGGACAGGGGGCGAGGAAAAACTGTTTTTT. Protein product: CASSLGTGGEEKLFF.

The rearrangement joins TRBV5-6 to TRBJ1-2, with 7 bases fitting TRBD1. The V segment lost 1 base and the J segment 4 bases; nucleotides outside the gene matches: 7. Germline values: CDR1 SGHDT, CDR2 YYEEEE. The CDR3 is made up of 15 amino acids. The CDR3 DNA reads TGTGCCAGCAGCTTGTCCCCGACAGGGCCCTATGGCTACACCTTC. Protein sequence: CASSLSPTGPYGYTF.

The chain has TRBV11-2 and TRBJ1-3, with D unclear. This CDR3 has 15 amino acids. Germline V gene sequence: CDR1 SGHAT, CDR2 FQNNGV. Trimming took 2 bases from V and 0 from J, leaving 8 bases between them. CDR3 amino acids: CASSLSSGSGNTIYF. The CDR3 DNA follows: TGTGCCAGCAGCTTATCGTCAGGCTCTGGAAACACCATATATTTT. The whole variable domain, remainder taken from reference TRBV11-2 and TRBJ1-3, is EAGVAQSPRYKIIEKRQSVAFWCNPISGHATLYWYQQILGQGPKLLIQFQNNGVVDDSQLPKDRFSAERLKGVDSTLKIQPAKLEDSAVYLCASSLSSGSGNTIYFGEGSWLTVV.

This chain connects TRBV2 to TRBJ1-5, with no clear D. This CDR3 has 13 amino acids. Trimming took 4 bases from V and 6 from J, leaving 10 bases between them. Germline lookup yields CDR1 SNHLY and CDR2 FYNNEI. In DNA, the CDR3 is TGTGCCAGCAGTGGGGCCGCGGGTCAGCCCCAGCATTTT. Translation gives CASSGAAGQPQHF.

In this sample, this clone turned up once. V usage is TRBV7-9 and J usage is TRBJ2-2; 11 nucleotides line up with TRBD1. CDR1 and CDR2 (germline): SEHNR, FQNEAQ (reference sequence). The CDR3 consists of 15 residues. J was trimmed by 5 bases and V by 3 bases; bases with no gene match: 2. The CDR3 protein is CASSFGTGGTGELFF. The CDR3 DNA sequence: TGTGCCAGCAGCTTCGGGACAGGGGGGACCGGGGAGCTGTTTTTT.

The gene calls are TRBV19 and TRBJ2-5; D unresolved. V was pared by 1 base and J by 3 bases, with 12 bases between. There are 15 residues in the CDR3. Germline V CDR1 and CDR2: LNHDA, SQIVND (reference sequence). The chain's CDR3 is CASSIGSSSEETQYF. The DNA of the CDR3 is TGTGCCAGTAGTATAGGTAGCTCTTCCGAAGAGACCCAGTACTTC.

The gene calls are TRBV6-5 and TRBJ2-7, with D perhaps matching TRBD2 (6 bases). Trimming took off 7 bases at V and 3 bases at J, with 16 bases between the two ends. This CDR3 contains 14 residues. CDR1 and CDR2 (germline): MNHEY, SVGAGI. The CDR3 DNA reads TGTGCCAGCACACCCGAGGAGGGACTCTACGAGCAGTACTTC. Protein sequence: CASTPEEGLYEQYF.

The rearrangement joins TRBV5-1 to TRBJ2-3, with 13 nucleotides matching TRBD2. The CDR3 contains 18 residues. The junction had 11 bases not matched to a gene; V was cut back by 5 bases and J by 2 bases. CDR1 SGHRS and CDR2 YFSETQ come from the germline V gene. The CDR3 sequence is CASRKRTSGGPYTDTQYF. In nucleotides, the CDR3 is TGCGCCAGCAGAAAACGGACTAGCGGGGGCCCTTACACAGATACGCAGTATTTT.

The rearrangement joins TRBV5-4 to TRBJ2-5; no definite D call. From germline, CDR1 is SGHNT and CDR2 YYREEE (reference sequence). The CDR3 totals 11 residues. The ends were cut back, 5 bases at V and 4 bases at J, with 6 bases in the middle. CDR3 region: CASRARETQYF. The CDR3, as DNA: TGTGCCAGCAGAGCGAGAGAGACCCAGTACTTC. Based on the CDR3 plus reference TRBV5-4 and TRBJ2-5, the full variable domain is ETGVTQSPTHLIKTRGQQVTLRCSSQSGHNTVSWYQQALGQGPQFIFQYYREEENGRGNFPPRFSGLQFPNYSSELNVNALELDDSALYLCASRARETQYFGPGTRLLVL.